The sequence of this TCR beta chain was determined in a study of beta chain features in type 1 diabetes. Study-wide background: Similarity in age, gender and cell yields was seen between patients and healthy donors. Investigators examined around 110 million sorted cells across all samples. Study-level results: Shorter TCRB CDR3s, moderately but significantly so, were found in Type 1 diabetes patients in all four CD4+ subsets.

Germline V CDR1 and CDR2: SNHLY, FYNNEI. This CDR3 comprises 15 residues. The V gene lost 2 bases and the J gene lost 0 bases, with 7 bases spanning the gap. Every donor had blood drawn once into heparin, around 120 mL on average. This clone has only a few counts. The target antigen is unknown. Of the isolated RNA, all was reverse transcribed, and so the sequenced material was expressed TCRB transcripts. Here immunoSEQ multiplex PCR was the method, and the copy in TCRdb shows in-frame clones only, minus some. The data contain 330,000 or so clones, roughly 12% of them singletons. The J gene is TRBJ2-2, the V gene TRBV2; tentatively, D is TRBD2 (6 bases). The receptor was derived from a woman between 18 and 29 years old with type 1 diabetes. The sequenced sample consisted of naive CD4+ T cells from blood. The DNA for the CDR3 is TGTGCCAGCAGTGAACGGACTACGAACACCGGGGAGCTGTTTTTT. Residues: CASSERTTNTGELFF.